A selection of T cell receptor beta chains follows, all from one sample in a study of T cells expressing NK-cell markers. Using the 5' RACE reads, TCRdb records one entry per CDR3 protein without DNA. The sample data list 550,000 or so distinct CDR3 sequences. The sample consisted of blood T cells: a sorted CD56 or NKG2C T cell subset, CD4+ or CD8+ T cells, or bulk PBMC T cells (not recorded which). These receptors all stem from a man aged 18 to 35 in good health. CDR3s include the opening cysteine and the closing phenylalanine or tryptophan.

>TRBV5-6|TRBJ2-7
CASSTDRPYEQYF
>TRBV7-6|TRBJ2-1
CASSSLKGREHYNEQFF
>TRBV20-1|TRBJ2-5
CSAEPGTAQETQYF
>TRBV29-1|TRBJ1-2
CSVDKTGGALGYTF
>TRBV20-1|TRBJ1-5
CSAPLEQGNQPQHF
>TRBV2|TRBJ2-4
CASGPGLAELAKNIQYF
>TRBV24-1|TRBJ2-5
CATSDLSEAQETQYF
>TRBV3-1|TRBJ2-3
CASSQARQATQYF
>TRBV7-9|TRBJ1-4
CASSRAVGTRTNEKLFF
>TRBV10-3|TRBJ2-1
CAIRGQQTSGRDYNEQFF
>TRBV18|TRBJ2-4
CASSPPQNIQYF
>TRBV10-3|TRBJ2-3
CAISEGPRGTDTQYF
>TRBV5-1|TRBJ2-1
CASSLGAGGVLYNEQFF
>TRBV4-2|TRBJ1-3
CASSQDTGRGNTIYF
>TRBV27|TRBJ2-1
CASSRLAGGPRWVEQFF
>TRBV11-2|TRBJ2-1
CASSFFSVGSGRVVEQFF
>TRBV4-3|TRBJ2-3
CASSQQSGDTQYF
>TRBV29-1|TRBJ2-7
CSVGETGSHEQYF